This T cell receptor (beta chain) is drawn from a study of T cells in Graves' hyperthyroidism and ophthalmopathy. The overall study: Before treatment of any kind, peripheral blood was taken at initial diagnosis.

Points from the study as a whole: A model built on 13 V-J features separated ophthalmopathy from stable hyperthyroidism.

Each ophthalmopathy patient scored at least 3 on the Clinical Activity Score and at least 4 on NOSPECS grade, with duration under 3 months. Orbital computed tomography, thyroid ultrasound, serum thyroxine and TRAb, and clinical symptoms together informed the diagnoses. V was trimmed by 0 bases and J by 6 bases, leaving 9 bases between them. Germline V gene data show CDR1 as LGHNA and CDR2 as YSLEER. This CDR3 is built from 14 residues. What was amplified from RNA transcripts were TCR beta CDR3 regions. RT-PCR in the first round (using the HTBI primer set) targeted the TCR CDR3. TCRdb reprocessed the multiplex PCR reads via MiXCR and lists one record per CDR3 protein. The profile shows 560,000 or so distinct CDR3 sequences, less than 20% of them singletons. With regard to this clonotype: Its antigen is undetermined.

The rearrangement links TRBV4-3 to TRBJ2-1; D not resolved. The sequence was obtained from a man in his forties with Graves' ophthalmopathy. Specimen: blood. The CDR3 nucleotides are TGCGCCAGCAGCCAAGATGCCAGGCCCAATGAGCAGTTCTTC. It yields the protein CASSQDARPNEQFF.